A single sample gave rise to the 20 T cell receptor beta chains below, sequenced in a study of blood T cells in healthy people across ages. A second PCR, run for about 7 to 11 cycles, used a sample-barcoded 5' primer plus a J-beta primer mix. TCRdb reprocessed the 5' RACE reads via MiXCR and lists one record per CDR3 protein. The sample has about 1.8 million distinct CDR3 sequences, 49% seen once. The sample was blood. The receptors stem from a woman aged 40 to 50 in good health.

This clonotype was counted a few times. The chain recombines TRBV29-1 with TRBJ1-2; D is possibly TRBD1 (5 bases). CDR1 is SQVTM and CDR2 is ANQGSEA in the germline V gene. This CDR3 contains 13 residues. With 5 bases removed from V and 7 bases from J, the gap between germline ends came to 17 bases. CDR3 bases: TGCAGCGTTCTCCGGGACCATGCGGGTGGCTACACCTTC. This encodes CSVLRDHAGGYTF.

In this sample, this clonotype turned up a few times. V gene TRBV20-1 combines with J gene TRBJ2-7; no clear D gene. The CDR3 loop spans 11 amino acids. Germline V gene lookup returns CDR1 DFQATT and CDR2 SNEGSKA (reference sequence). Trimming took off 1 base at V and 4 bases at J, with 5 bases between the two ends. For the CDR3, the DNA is TGCAGTGCTAGAGGGATGTACGAGCAGTACTTC. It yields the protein CSARGMYEQYF.

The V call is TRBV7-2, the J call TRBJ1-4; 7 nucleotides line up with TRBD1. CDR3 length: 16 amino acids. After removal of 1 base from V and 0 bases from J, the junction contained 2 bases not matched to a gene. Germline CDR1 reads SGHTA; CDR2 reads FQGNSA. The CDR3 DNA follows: TGTGCCAGCAGCTTAGGACAGGGATCAACTAATGAAAAACTGTTTTTT. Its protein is CASSLGQGSTNEKLFF. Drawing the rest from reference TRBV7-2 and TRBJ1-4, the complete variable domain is GAGVSQSPSNKVTEKGKDVELRCDPISGHTALYWYRQSLGQGLEFLIYFQGNSAPDKSGLPSDRFSAERTGGSVSTLTIQRTQQEDSAVYLCASSLGQGSTNEKLFFGSGTQLSVL.

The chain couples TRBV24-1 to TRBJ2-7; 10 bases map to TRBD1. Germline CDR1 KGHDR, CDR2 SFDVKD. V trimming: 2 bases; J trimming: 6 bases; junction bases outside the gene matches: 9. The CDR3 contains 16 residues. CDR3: CATSDSRQGASSEQYF. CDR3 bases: TGTGCCACCAGTGATTCTCGACAGGGGGCTTCTTCCGAGCAGTACTTC.

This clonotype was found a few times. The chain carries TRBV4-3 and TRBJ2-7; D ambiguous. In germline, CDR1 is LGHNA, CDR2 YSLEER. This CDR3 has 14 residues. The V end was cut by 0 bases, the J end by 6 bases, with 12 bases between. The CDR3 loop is CASSQEKGIGEQYF. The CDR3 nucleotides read TGCGCCAGCAGCCAAGAAAAAGGGATCGGCGAGCAGTACTTC.

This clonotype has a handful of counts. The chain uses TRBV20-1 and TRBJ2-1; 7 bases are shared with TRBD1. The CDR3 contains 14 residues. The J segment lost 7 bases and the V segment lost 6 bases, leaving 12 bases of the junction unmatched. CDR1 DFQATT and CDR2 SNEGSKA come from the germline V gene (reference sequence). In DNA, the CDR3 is TGCAGTGCCGTGCTTAGGCAGGGGGTAAATGAGCAGTTCTTC. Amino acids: CSAVLRQGVNEQFF.

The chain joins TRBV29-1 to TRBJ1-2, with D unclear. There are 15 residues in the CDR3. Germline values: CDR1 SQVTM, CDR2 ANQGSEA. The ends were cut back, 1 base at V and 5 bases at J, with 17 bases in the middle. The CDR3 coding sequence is TGCAGCGTTGAAGCTCTGGGGAACTACCTTTATGGCTACACCTTC. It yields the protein CSVEALGNYLYGYTF. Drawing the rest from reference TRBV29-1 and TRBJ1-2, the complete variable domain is SAVISQKPSRDICQRGTSLTIQCQVDSQVTMMFWYRQQPGQSLTLIATANQGSEATYESGFVIDKFPISRPNLTFSTLTVSNMSPEDSSIYLCSVEALGNYLYGYTFGSGTRLTVV.

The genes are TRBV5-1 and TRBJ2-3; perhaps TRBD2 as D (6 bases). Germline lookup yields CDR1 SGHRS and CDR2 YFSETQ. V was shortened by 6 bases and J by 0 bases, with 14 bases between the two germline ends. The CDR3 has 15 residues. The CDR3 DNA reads TGCGCCAGCACCCTGGAGGGCGCGAGCACAGATACGCAGTATTTT. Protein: CASTLEGASTDTQYF. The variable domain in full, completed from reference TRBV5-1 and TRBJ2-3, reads KAGVTQTPRYLIKTRGQQVTLSCSPISGHRSVSWYQQTPGQGLQFLFEYFSETQRNKGNFPGRFSGRQFSNSRSEMNVSTLELGDSALYLCASTLEGASTDTQYFGPGTRLTVL.

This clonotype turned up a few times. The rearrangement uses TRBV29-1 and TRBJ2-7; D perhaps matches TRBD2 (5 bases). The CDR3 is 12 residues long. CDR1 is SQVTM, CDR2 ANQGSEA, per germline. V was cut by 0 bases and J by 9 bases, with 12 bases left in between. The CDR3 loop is CSVEDGRVGQYF. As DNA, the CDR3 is TGCAGCGTTGAAGATGGGCGGGTCGGGCAGTACTTC.

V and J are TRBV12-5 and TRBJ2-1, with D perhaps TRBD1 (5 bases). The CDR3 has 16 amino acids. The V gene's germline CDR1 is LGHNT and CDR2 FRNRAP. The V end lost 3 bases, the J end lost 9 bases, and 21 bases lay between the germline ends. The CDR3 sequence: CASGFALPQGGGEQFF. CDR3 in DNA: TGTGCTAGTGGTTTTGCCCTTCCCCAGGGTGGTGGTGAGCAGTTCTTC. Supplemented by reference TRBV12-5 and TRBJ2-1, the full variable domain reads DARVTQTPRHKVTEMGQEVTMRCQPILGHNTVFWYRQTMMQGLELLAYFRNRAPLDDSGMPKDRFSAEMPDATLATLKIQPSEPRDSAVYFCASGFALPQGGGEQFFGPGTRLTVL.

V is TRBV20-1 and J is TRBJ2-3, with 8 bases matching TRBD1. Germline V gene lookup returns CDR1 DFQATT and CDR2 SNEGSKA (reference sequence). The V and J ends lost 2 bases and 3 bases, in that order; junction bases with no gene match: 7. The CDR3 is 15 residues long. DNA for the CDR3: TGCAGTGCTAGACAGCCCAGGGGGCAGACAGATACGCAGTATTTT. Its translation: CSARQPRGQTDTQYF.

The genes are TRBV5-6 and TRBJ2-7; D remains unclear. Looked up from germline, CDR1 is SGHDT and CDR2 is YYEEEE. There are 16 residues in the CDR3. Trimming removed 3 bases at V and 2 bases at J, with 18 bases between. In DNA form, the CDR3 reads TGTGCCAGCAGCTCGTGGCTCATTGTTAGGACCTACGAGCAGTACTTC. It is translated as CASSSWLIVRTYEQYF.

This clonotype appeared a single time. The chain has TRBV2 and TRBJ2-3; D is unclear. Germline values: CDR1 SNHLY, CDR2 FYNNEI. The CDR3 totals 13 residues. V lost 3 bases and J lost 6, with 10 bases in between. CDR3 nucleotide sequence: TGTGCCAGCAGTGAGAATAGCTGGGATACGCAGTATTTT. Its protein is CASSENSWDTQYF. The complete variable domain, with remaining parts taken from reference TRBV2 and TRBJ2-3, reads EPEVTQTPSHQVTQMGQEVILRCVPISNHLYFYWYRQILGQKVEFLVSFYNNEISEKSEIFDDQFSVERPDGSNFTLKIRSTKLEDSAMYFCASSENSWDTQYFGPGTRLTVL.

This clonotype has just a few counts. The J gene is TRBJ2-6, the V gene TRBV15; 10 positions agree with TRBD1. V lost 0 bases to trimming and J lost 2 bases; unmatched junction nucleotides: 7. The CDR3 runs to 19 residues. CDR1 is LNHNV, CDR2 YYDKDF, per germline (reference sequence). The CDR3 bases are TGTGCCACCAGCAGAGATCCGTGGACAGGGGGGACTGGGGCCAACGTCCTGACTTTC. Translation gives CATSRDPWTGGTGANVLTF.

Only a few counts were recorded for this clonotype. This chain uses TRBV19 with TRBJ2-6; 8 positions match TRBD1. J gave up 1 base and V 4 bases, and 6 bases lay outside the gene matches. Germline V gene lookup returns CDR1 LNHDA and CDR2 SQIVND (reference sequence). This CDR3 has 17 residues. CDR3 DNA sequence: TGTGCCAGTAGTAGACAGGGGTTGAGATCTGGGGCCAACGTCCTGACTTTC. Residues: CASSRQGLRSGANVLTF.

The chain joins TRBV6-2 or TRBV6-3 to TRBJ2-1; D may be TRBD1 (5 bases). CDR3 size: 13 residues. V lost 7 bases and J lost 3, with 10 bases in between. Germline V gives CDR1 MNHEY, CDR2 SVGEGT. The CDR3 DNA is TGTGCCAGCAAGATCCAGGGCTACAATGAGCAGTTCTTC. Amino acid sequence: CASKIQGYNEQFF.

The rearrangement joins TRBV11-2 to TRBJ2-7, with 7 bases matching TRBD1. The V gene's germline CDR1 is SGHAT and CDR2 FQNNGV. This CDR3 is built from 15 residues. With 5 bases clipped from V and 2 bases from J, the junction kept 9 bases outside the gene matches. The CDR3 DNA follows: TGTGCCAGCAGCCGCACAGGGGCGAACCCCTACGAGCAGTACTTC. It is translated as CASSRTGANPYEQYF. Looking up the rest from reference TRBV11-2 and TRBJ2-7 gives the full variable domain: EAGVAQSPRYKIIEKRQSVAFWCNPISGHATLYWYQQILGQGPKLLIQFQNNGVVDDSQLPKDRFSAERLKGVDSTLKIQPAKLEDSAVYLCASSRTGANPYEQYFGPGTRLTVT.

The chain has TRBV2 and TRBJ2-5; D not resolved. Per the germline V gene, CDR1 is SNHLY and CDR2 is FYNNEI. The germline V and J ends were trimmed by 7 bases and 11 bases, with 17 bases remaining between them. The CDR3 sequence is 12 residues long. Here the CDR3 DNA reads TGTGCCAGCATCCACAGTGAGAATGAGCAGTACTTC. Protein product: CASIHSENEQYF.

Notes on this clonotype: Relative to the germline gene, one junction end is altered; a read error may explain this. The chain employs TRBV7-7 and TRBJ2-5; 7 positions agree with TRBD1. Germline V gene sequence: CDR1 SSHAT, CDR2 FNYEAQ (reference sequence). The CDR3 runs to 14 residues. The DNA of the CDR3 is TGCGCCAGCAGCCACTCAGGGGGCCAAGAGACCCAGTACTTC. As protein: CASSHSGGQETQYF. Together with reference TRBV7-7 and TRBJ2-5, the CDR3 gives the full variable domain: GAGVSQSPRYKVTKRGQDVTLRCDPISSHATLYWYQQALGQGPEFLTYFNYEAQPDKSGLPSDRFSAERPEGSISTLTIQRTEQRDSAMYRCASSHSGGQETQYFGPGTRLLVL.

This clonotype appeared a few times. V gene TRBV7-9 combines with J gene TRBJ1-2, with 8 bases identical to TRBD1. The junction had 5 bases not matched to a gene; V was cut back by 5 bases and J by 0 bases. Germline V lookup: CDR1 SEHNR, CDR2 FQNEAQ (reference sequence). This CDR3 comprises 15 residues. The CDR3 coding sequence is TGTGCCAGCAGCGACACAGGGGGAGCTAACTATGGCTACACCTTC. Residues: CASSDTGGANYGYTF.